Sequencing of this TCR beta chain was carried out in a study of OX40 agonist ivuxolimab in advanced cancers. Points from the study as a whole: Expansion of clones was among the lowest in partial responders at 0.1-3.0 mg/kg.

The CDR3 extends over 12 amino acids. Germline lookup yields CDR1 SGHVS and CDR2 FNYEAQ. Deletions cut 5 bases from V and 6 bases from J, with 10 bases between. Data came from immunoSEQ multiplex PCR; TCRdb stores just in-frame clones and leaves some out. The table has about 57,000 clones, 85% to 95% seen once; the top ten hold about 25%. A remark on this clone: As yet, its antigen is unknown.

The source is an adult with an advanced solid tumor such as melanoma, head and neck, liver or kidney cancer. The sample was CD4+ or CD8+ T cells sorted from blood, taken in a trial of the OX40 agonist ivuxolimab. The chain joins TRBV7-6 to TRBJ1-1, with a possible D match to TRBD1 (6 bases). The CDR3 is CASSLRGAEAFF. CDR3 bases: TGTGCCAGCAGCCTCAGGGGTGCTGAAGCTTTCTTT.